One TCR beta chain is described in this entry. CDR3 length: 13 amino acids. J gave up 7 bases and V 7 bases, and 8 bases lay outside the gene matches. CDR1 is SQVTM and CDR2 is ANQGSEA in the germline V gene. The data were taken from a study of CD8 T cells in ankylosing spondylitis. One entry per CDR3 protein, called by TCRdb with MiXCR from the 5' RACE reads. The sample holds about 260,000 distinct CDR3 sequences; 15% to 25% are singletons and the top ten take about 8%. The chain recombines TRBV29-1 with TRBJ2-1; TRBD1 agrees at 9 bases. The sequenced sample was blood, either unsorted or a sorted T cell fraction (not recorded which). The sequence was collected from a male donor with ankylosing spondylitis or in good health (not recorded which). The CDR3 region has the DNA TGCAGCGCCCCAACAGGGGGCGGGAATGAGCAGTTCTTC. Translated, it gives CSAPTGGGNEQFF.